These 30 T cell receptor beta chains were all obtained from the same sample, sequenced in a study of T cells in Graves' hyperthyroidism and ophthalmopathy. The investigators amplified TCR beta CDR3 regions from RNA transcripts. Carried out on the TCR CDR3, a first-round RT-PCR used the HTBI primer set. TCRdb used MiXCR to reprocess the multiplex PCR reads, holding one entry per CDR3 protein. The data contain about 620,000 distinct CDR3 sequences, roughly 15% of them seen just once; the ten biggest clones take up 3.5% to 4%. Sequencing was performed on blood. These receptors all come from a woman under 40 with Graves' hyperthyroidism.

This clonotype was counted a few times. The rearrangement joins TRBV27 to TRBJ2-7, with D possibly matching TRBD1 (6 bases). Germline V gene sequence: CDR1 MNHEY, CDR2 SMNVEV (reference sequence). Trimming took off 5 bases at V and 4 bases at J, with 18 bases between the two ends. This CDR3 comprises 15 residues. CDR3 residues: CASSPTRQGLYEQYF. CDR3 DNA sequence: TGTGCCAGCAGTCCTACCCGGCAGGGGTTGTACGAGCAGTACTTC.

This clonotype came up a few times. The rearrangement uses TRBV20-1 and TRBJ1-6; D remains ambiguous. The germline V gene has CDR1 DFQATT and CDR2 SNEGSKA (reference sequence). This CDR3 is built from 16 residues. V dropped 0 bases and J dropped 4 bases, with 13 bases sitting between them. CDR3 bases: TGCAGTGCTAGAGATTCTCGAGTAGAGTATAATTCACCCCTCCACTTT. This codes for CSARDSRVEYNSPLHF.

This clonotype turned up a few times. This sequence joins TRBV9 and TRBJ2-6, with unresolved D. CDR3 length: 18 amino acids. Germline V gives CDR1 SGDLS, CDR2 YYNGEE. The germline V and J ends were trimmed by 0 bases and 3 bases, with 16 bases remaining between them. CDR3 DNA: TGTGCCAGCAGCGTAGCCGGTGTTAGATCGAGTGGGGCCAACGTCCTGACTTTC. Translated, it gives CASSVAGVRSSGANVLTF.

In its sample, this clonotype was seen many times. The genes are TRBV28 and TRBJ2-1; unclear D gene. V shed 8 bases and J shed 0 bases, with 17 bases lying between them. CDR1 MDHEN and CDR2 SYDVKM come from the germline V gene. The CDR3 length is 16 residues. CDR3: CASFPTPGSSYNEQFF. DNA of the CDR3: TGTGCCAGCTTTCCGACGCCCGGAAGCTCCTACAATGAGCAGTTCTTC.

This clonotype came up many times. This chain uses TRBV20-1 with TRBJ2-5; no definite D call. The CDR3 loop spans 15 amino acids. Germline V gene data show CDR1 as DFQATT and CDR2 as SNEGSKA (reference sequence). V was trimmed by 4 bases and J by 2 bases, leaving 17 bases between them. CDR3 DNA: TGCAGTGCTATCGTACCAGCGATGAGACAAGAGACCCAGTACTTC. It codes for CSAIVPAMRQETQYF.

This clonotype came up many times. CDR3 sequence: CASSLVASGSGEQYF. DNA of the CDR3: TGCGCCAGCAGCCTTGTGGCTAGCGGGAGTGGCGAGCAGTACTTC. This chain connects TRBV5-1 to TRBJ2-7, with 10 bases lining up with TRBD2. The ends lost 4 bases at V and 6 bases at J; junction bases unmatched: 10. Germline lookup yields CDR1 SGHRS and CDR2 YFSETQ. The CDR3 extends over 15 amino acids.

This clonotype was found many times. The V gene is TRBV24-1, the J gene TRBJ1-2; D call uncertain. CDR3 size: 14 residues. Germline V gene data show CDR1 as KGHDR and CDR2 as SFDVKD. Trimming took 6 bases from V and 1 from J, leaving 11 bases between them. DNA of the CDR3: TGTGCCACCAGTATGGCGGGAAATAACTATGGCTACACCTTC. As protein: CATSMAGNNYGYTF.

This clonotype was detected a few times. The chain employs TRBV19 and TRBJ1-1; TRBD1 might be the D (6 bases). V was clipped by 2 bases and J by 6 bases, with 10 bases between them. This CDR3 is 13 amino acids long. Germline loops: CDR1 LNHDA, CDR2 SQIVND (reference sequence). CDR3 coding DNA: TGTGCCAGTAGTATAAAGGGGGTCCCTGAAGCTTTCTTT. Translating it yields CASSIKGVPEAFF.

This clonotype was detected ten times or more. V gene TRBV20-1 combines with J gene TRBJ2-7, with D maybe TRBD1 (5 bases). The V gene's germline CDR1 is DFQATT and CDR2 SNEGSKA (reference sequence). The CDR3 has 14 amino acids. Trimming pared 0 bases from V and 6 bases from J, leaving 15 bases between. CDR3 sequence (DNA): TGCAGTGCTAGAGATCCGGCAGGGCTATTCGAGCAGTACTTC. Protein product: CSARDPAGLFEQYF.

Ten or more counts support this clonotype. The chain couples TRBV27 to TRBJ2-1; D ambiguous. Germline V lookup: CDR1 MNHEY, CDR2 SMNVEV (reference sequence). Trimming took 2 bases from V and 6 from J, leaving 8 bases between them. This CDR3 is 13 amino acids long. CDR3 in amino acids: CASSLLGGNEQFF. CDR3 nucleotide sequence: TGTGCCAGCAGTTTACTAGGCGGCAATGAGCAGTTCTTC.

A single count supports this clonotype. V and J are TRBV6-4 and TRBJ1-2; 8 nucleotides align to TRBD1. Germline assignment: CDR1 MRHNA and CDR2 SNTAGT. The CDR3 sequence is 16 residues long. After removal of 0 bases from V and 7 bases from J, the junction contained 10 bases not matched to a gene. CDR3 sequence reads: CASSDSSKATGVGYTF. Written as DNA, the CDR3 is TGTGCCAGCAGTGACTCGAGTAAAGCGACAGGGGTTGGCTACACCTTC.

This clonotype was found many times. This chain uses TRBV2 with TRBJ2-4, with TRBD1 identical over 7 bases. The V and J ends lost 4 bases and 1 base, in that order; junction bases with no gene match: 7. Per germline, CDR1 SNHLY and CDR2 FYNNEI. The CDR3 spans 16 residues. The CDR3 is CASSAGQTSAKNIQYF. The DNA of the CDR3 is TGTGCCAGCAGTGCGGGACAGACTTCGGCCAAAAACATTCAGTACTTC.

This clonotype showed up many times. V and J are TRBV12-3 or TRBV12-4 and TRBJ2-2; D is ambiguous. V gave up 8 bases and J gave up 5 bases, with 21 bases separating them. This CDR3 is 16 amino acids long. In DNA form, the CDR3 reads TGTGCCAGCCGAGAGATGTTGAGTTTCGGTACCGGGGAGCTGTTTTTT. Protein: CASREMLSFGTGELFF.

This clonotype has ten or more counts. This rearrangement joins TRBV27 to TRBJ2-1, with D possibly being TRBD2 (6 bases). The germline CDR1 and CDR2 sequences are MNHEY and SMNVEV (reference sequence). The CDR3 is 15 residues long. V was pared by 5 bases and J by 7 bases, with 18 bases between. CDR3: CASSRPGTAINEQFF. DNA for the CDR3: TGTGCCAGCAGTCGTCCCGGGACTGCGATTAATGAGCAGTTCTTC.

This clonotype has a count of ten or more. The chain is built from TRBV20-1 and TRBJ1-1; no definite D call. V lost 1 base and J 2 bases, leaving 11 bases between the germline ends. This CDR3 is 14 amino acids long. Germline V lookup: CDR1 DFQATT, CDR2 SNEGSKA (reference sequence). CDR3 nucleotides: TGCAGTGCTAGAGTTTTATTAGAAAACACTGAAGCTTTCTTT. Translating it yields CSARVLLENTEAFF.

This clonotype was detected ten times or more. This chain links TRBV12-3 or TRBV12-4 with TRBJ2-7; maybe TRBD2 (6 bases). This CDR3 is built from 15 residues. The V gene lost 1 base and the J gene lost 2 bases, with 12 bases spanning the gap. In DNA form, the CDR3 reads TGTGCCAGCAGTTTAGGACCCCTAGCGACCTACGAGCAGTACTTC. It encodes CASSLGPLATYEQYF.

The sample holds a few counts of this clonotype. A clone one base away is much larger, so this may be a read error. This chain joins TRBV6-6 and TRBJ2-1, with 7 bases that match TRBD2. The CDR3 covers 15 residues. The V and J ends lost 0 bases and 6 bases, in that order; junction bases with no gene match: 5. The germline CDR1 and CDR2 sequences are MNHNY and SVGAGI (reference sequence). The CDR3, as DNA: TGTGCCAGCAGTTACTCGAGCACGGGAGGCAATGAGCAGTTCTTC. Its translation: CASSYSSTGGNEQFF.

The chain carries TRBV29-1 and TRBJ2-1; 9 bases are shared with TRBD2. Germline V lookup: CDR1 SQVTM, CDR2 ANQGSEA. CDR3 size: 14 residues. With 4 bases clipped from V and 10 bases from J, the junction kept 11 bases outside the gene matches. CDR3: CSVVDLAGFGEQFF. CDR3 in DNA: TGCAGCGTTGTGGATCTAGCGGGGTTCGGGGAGCAGTTCTTC.

The CDR3 loop is CASSVGDPEDTEAFF. The CDR3 DNA follows: TGTGCCAGCAGCGTGGGGGACCCGGAAGACACTGAAGCTTTCTTT. The chain has TRBV9 and TRBJ1-1; D is possibly TRBD1 (5 bases). The CDR3 is 15 amino acids. Looked up from germline, CDR1 is SGDLS and CDR2 is YYNGEE. V was shortened by 2 bases and J by 3 bases, with 14 bases between the two germline ends.

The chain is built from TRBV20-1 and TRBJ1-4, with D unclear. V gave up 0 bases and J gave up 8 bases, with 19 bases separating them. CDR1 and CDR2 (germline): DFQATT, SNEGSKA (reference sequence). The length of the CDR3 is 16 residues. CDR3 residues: CSARDLSRGLGEKLFF. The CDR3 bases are TGCAGTGCTAGAGATCTGTCGAGAGGGTTAGGGGAAAAACTGTTTTTT.

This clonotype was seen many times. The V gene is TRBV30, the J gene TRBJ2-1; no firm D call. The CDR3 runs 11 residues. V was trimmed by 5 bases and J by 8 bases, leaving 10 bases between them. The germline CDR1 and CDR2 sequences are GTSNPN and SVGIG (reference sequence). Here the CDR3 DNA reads TGTGCCTGGGCTGATTACGATGAGCAGTTCTTC. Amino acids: CAWADYDEQFF.

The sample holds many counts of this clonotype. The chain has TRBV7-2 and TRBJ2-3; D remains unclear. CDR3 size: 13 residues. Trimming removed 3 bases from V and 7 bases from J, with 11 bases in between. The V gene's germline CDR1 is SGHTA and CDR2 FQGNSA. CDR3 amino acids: CASSFSPQNTQYF. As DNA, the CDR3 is TGTGCCAGCAGCTTTAGTCCACAGAATACGCAGTATTTT.

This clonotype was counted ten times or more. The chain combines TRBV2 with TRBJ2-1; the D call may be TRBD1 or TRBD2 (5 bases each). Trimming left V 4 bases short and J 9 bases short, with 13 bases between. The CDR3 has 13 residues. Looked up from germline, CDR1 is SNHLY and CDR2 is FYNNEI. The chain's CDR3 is CASSGGPGPEQFF. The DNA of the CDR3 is TGTGCCAGCAGTGGCGGCCCGGGACCTGAGCAGTTCTTC.

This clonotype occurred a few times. The CDR3 sequence: CASSHGQGIYNEQFF. The CDR3 coding sequence is TGTGCCAGCAGCCACGGACAGGGGATCTACAATGAGCAGTTCTTC. The V gene is TRBV16, the J gene TRBJ2-1, with 9 bases aligning to TRBD1. Germline CDR1 is KGHSY and CDR2 is FQNENV. CDR3 length: 15 amino acids. The V segment lost 3 bases and the J segment 3 bases; nucleotides outside the gene matches: 3.

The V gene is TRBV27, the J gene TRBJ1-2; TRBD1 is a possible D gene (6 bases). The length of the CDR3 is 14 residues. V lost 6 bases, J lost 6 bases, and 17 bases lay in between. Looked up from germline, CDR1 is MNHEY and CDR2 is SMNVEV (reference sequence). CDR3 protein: CASRHGGGADGYTF. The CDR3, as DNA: TGTGCCAGCAGGCACGGGGGGGGCGCGGATGGCTACACCTTC.

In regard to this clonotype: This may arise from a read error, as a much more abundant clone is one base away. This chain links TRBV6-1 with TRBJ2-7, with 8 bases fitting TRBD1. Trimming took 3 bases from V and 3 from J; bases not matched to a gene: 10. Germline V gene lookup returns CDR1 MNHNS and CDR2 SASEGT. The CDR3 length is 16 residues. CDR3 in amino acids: CASSEKDRVTLYEQYF. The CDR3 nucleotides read TGTGCCAGCAGTGAGAAGGACAGGGTGACCCTCTACGAGCAGTACTTC.

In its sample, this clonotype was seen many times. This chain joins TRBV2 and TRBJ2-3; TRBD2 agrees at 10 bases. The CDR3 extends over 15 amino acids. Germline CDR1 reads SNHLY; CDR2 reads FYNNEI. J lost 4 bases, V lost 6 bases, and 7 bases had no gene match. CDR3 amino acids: CASSPLAGVADTQYF. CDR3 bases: TGTGCCAGCAGCCCCCTAGCGGGAGTGGCAGATACGCAGTATTTT.

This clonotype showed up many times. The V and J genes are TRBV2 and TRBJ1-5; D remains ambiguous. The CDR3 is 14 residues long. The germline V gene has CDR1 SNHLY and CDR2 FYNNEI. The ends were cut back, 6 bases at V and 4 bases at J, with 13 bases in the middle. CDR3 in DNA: TGTGCCAGCAGGGTCAGTGAGCTTAATCAGCCCCAGCATTTT. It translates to CASRVSELNQPQHF.

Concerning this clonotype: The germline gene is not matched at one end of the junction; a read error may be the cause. The CDR3 spells CANSPPSDWETQYF. CDR3 DNA: TGTGCCAACTCACCGCCCAGTGATTGGGAGACCCAGTACTTC. V usage is TRBV18 and J usage is TRBJ2-5, with unresolved D. Per the germline V gene, CDR1 is KGHSH and CDR2 is LQKENI. The CDR3 contains 14 residues.

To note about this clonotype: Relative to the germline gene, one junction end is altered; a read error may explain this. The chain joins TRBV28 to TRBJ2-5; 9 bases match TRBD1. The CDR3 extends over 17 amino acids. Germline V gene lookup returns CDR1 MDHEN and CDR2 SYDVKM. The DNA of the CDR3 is TGTGCCAGCAGTTTAATGAGGCGGGACAGGGTCCAAGAGACCCCGTACTTC. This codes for CASSLMRRDRVQETPYF.